The rows below give T cell receptor beta chains drawn from one sample of a study of cytomegalovirus exposure and HLA in healthy donors. TCRdb keeps only in-frame clones here, not all; method: immunoSEQ multiplex PCR. The table shows 200,000 to 250,000 clones, with 85% to 90% occurring only once. Specimen: PBMCs. The receptors were sampled from a man aged 18 to 29 in good health and CMV-seronegative. The CDR3 runs from the conserved cysteine through the conserved F or W. The D gene is left open where the match is weak. Clone size is shown for a subset of rows, as once, few, many or a class of expanded clone.

V gene: TRBV7-2; D gene: TRBD1; J gene: TRBJ1-5; clone size: -; CDR3 protein: CASSAGQVSNQPQHF; CDR3 DNA: TGTGCCAGCAGCGCCGGACAGGTTTCCAATCAGCCCCAGCATTTT
V gene: TRBV7-8; D gene: TRBD2; J gene: TRBJ2-5; clone size: -; CDR3 protein: CASSLVVGTSGRSETQYF; CDR3 DNA: TGTGCCAGCAGCTTAGTAGTCGGGACTAGCGGGAGATCAGAGACCCAGTACTTC
V gene: TRBV7-6; D gene: -; J gene: TRBJ1-6; clone size: -; CDR3 protein: CASSVDSGSPLHF; CDR3 DNA: TGTGCCAGCAGCGTAGACAGTGGGTCACCCCTCCACTTT
V gene: TRBV18; D gene: TRBD1; J gene: TRBJ1-1; clone size: -; CDR3 protein: CASSATGGEAEAFF; CDR3 DNA: TGTGCCAGCTCAGCCACAGGGGGGGAGGCTGAAGCTTTCTTT
V gene: TRBV27; D gene: -; J gene: TRBJ2-2; clone size: -; CDR3 protein: CASKRGSIGNTGELFF; CDR3 DNA: TGTGCCAGCAAAAGGGGGTCTATAGGGAACACCGGGGAGCTGTTTTTT
V gene: TRBV19; D gene: -; J gene: TRBJ2-2; clone size: -; CDR3 protein: CASSITDTGELFF; CDR3 DNA: TGTGCCAGTAGTATAACGGACACCGGGGAGCTGTTTTTT
V gene: TRBV28; D gene: -; J gene: TRBJ1-4; clone size: once; CDR3 protein: CASRGGKIEKLFF; CDR3 DNA: TGTGCCTCACGGGGGGGGAAGATTGAAAAACTGTTTTTT
V gene: TRBV2; D gene: TRBD2; J gene: TRBJ2-1; clone size: -; CDR3 protein: CATRASGNYNEQFF; CDR3 DNA: TGTGCCACCCGGGCTAGCGGGAACTACAATGAGCAGTTCTTC
V gene: TRBV9; D gene: -; J gene: TRBJ1-3; clone size: -; CDR3 protein: CASSVGMGPYSGNTIYF; CDR3 DNA: TGTGCCAGCAGCGTAGGTATGGGGCCGTACTCTGGAAACACCATATATTTT
V gene: TRBV2; D gene: -; J gene: TRBJ2-4; clone size: -; CDR3 protein: CASSAAAAKNIQYF; CDR3 DNA: TGTGCCAGCAGTGCGGCGGCGGCCAAAAACATTCAGTACTTC
V gene: TRBV2; D gene: -; J gene: TRBJ2-5; clone size: -; CDR3 protein: CASSDGEETQYF; CDR3 DNA: TGTGCCAGCAGTGATGGAGAGGAGACCCAGTACTTC
V gene: TRBV28; D gene: -; J gene: TRBJ2-7; clone size: -; CDR3 protein: CASSFRRGDYEQYF; CDR3 DNA: TGTGCCAGCAGTTTTCGCAGGGGGGACTACGAGCAGTACTTC
V gene: TRBV6-4; D gene: -; J gene: TRBJ1-5; clone size: -; CDR3 protein: CASPRGSQPQHF; CDR3 DNA: TGTGCCAGCCCGAGGGGGAGTCAGCCCCAGCATTTT
V gene: TRBV6-6; D gene: TRBD1; J gene: TRBJ1-2; clone size: -; CDR3 protein: CASESGTDYGYTF; CDR3 DNA: TGTGCCAGCGAATCCGGGACAGACTATGGCTACACCTTC
V gene: TRBV28; D gene: TRBD2; J gene: TRBJ2-7; clone size: -; CDR3 protein: CASSFTLRGLDYEQYF; CDR3 DNA: TGTGCCAGCAGTTTTACACTCAGGGGACTAGACTACGAGCAGTACTTC
V gene: TRBV27; D gene: TRBD1; J gene: TRBJ1-1; clone size: -; CDR3 protein: CASSALTGDRTEAFF; CDR3 DNA: TGTGCCAGCAGTGCCCTAACAGGGGATCGGACTGAAGCTTTCTTT
V gene: TRBV5-1; D gene: -; J gene: TRBJ1-1; clone size: -; CDR3 protein: CASSGTGRGEAFF; CDR3 DNA: TGCGCCAGCAGCGGAACAGGGAGGGGTGAAGCTTTCTTT
V gene: TRBV27; D gene: TRBD1; J gene: TRBJ1-6; clone size: once; CDR3 protein: CASAPGTDLNSPLHF; CDR3 DNA: TGTGCCAGCGCACCCGGGACAGATCTTAATTCACCCCTCCACTTT
V gene: TRBV4-2; D gene: -; J gene: TRBJ2-5; clone size: -; CDR3 protein: CASSQELREETQYF; CDR3 DNA: TGTGCCAGCAGCCAAGAATTGCGCGAAGAGACCCAGTACTTC
V gene: TRBV2; D gene: -; J gene: TRBJ1-5; clone size: -; CDR3 protein: CASKEQGGQPQHF; CDR3 DNA: TGTGCCAGCAAGGAACAGGGAGGGCAGCCCCAGCATTTT
V gene: TRBV18; D gene: -; J gene: TRBJ1-1; clone size: -; CDR3 protein: CASSPPTRGKAFF; CDR3 DNA: TGTGCCAGCTCACCTCCGACCCGGGGAAAAGCTTTCTTT
V gene: TRBV9; D gene: -; J gene: TRBJ1-3; clone size: -; CDR3 protein: CASSGQISGNTIYF; CDR3 DNA: TGTGCCAGCAGTGGACAGATCTCTGGAAACACCATATATTTT
V gene: TRBV10-3; D gene: TRBD2; J gene: TRBJ2-2; clone size: once; CDR3 protein: CAISDSGGRGTGELFF; CDR3 DNA: TGTGCCATCAGTGATTCGGGGGGGCGTGGCACCGGGGAGCTGTTTTTT
V gene: TRBV29-1; D gene: TRBD1; J gene: TRBJ2-3; clone size: -; CDR3 protein: CSGGQGVALSTDTQYF; CDR3 DNA: TGCAGCGGGGGACAGGGGGTCGCCCTTAGCACAGATACGCAGTATTTT
V gene: TRBV14; D gene: -; J gene: TRBJ1-1; clone size: -; CDR3 protein: CASSQGAREAFF; CDR3 DNA: TGTGCCAGCAGCCAGGGGGCCCGTGAAGCTTTCTTT
V gene: TRBV5-4; D gene: -; J gene: TRBJ1-1; clone size: -; CDR3 protein: CASSSQGITEAFF; CDR3 DNA: TGTGCCAGCAGCTCACAGGGTATCACTGAAGCTTTCTTT
V gene: TRBV6-4; D gene: TRBD1; J gene: TRBJ2-2; clone size: -; CDR3 protein: CASSELGQGNTGELFF; CDR3 DNA: TGTGCCAGCAGTGAATTGGGACAGGGGAACACCGGGGAGCTGTTTTTT
V gene: TRBV21-1; D gene: -; J gene: TRBJ1-5; clone size: -; CDR3 protein: CASSHQPRATRWVQPQHF; CDR3 DNA: TGTGCCAGCAGCCATCAACCCAGAGCGACGCGGTGGGTTCAGCCCCAGCATTTT
V gene: TRBV7-9; D gene: -; J gene: TRBJ2-2; clone size: -; CDR3 protein: CASSLMGGANTGELFF; CDR3 DNA: TGTGCCAGCAGCTTAATGGGGGGTGCGAACACCGGGGAGCTGTTTTTT
V gene: TRBV7-6; D gene: TRBD2; J gene: TRBJ2-1; clone size: once; CDR3 protein: CASSLREGPWNEQFF; CDR3 DNA: TGTGCCAGCAGCTTACGGGAGGGCCCGTGGAATGAGCAGTTCTTC
V gene: TRBV6-5; D gene: TRBD1; J gene: TRBJ1-5; clone size: few; CDR3 protein: CASSSTGGGNQPQHF; CDR3 DNA: TGTGCCAGCAGCTCGACAGGGGGCGGCAATCAGCCCCAGCATTTT
V gene: TRBV27; D gene: -; J gene: TRBJ1-1; clone size: -; CDR3 protein: CASRFGGEIEAFF; CDR3 DNA: TGTGCCAGCAGATTTGGCGGGGAAATTGAAGCTTTCTTT
V gene: TRBV7-3; D gene: -; J gene: TRBJ1-2; clone size: -; CDR3 protein: CASSPHSQGIGGYTF; CDR3 DNA: TGTGCCAGCAGCCCACACTCACAGGGCATAGGTGGCTACACCTTC
V gene: TRBV5-4; D gene: TRBD1; J gene: TRBJ2-1; clone size: -; CDR3 protein: CASSFWTGGMYEQFF; CDR3 DNA: TGTGCCAGCAGCTTCTGGACAGGGGGCATGTATGAGCAGTTCTTC
V gene: TRBV28; D gene: TRBD1; J gene: TRBJ1-4; clone size: -; CDR3 protein: CASSLVDRALFF; CDR3 DNA: TGTGCCAGCAGTTTAGTTGACAGGGCACTGTTTTTT
V gene: TRBV10-1; D gene: TRBD2; J gene: TRBJ2-7; clone size: -; CDR3 protein: CASSRGRAGEQYF; CDR3 DNA: TGCGCCAGCAGTCGGGGGAGGGCCGGCGAGCAGTACTTC
V gene: TRBV6-5; D gene: TRBD1; J gene: TRBJ1-4; clone size: -; CDR3 protein: CASSSQGGAEKLFF; CDR3 DNA: TGTGCCAGCAGTTCTCAGGGGGGAGCTGAAAAACTGTTTTTT
V gene: TRBV30; D gene: -; J gene: TRBJ2-7; clone size: -; CDR3 protein: CAWSHNYEQYF; CDR3 DNA: TGTGCCTGGTCCCACAACTACGAGCAGTACTTC
V gene: TRBV19; D gene: -; J gene: TRBJ1-1; clone size: -; CDR3 protein: CASSRSEAFF; CDR3 DNA: TGTGCCAGTAGTCGGAGTGAAGCTTTCTTT
V gene: TRBV5-1; D gene: -; J gene: TRBJ1-5; clone size: -; CDR3 protein: CASSLGYGDQPQHF; CDR3 DNA: TGCGCCAGCAGCTTGGGATATGGAGATCAGCCCCAGCATTTT
V gene: TRBV10-3; D gene: -; J gene: TRBJ2-5; clone size: few; CDR3 protein: CAISGGSAETQYF; CDR3 DNA: TGTGCCATCAGTGGAGGGAGTGCAGAGACCCAGTACTTC